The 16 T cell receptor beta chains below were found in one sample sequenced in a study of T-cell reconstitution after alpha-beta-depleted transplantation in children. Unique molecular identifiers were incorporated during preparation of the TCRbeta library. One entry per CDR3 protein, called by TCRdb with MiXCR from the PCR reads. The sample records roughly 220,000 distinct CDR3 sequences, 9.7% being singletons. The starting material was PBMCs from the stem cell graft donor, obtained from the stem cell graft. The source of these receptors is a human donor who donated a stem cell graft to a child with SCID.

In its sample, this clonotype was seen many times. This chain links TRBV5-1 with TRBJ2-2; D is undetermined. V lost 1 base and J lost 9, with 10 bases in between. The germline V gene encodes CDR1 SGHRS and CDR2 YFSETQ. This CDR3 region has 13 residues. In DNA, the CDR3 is TGCGCCAGCAGCTTGCGACCGAGGTGGGAGCTGTTTTTT. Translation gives CASSLRPRWELFF. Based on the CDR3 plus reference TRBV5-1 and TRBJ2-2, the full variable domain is KAGVTQTPRYLIKTRGQQVTLSCSPISGHRSVSWYQQTPGQGLQFLFEYFSETQRNKGNFPGRFSGRQFSNSRSEMNVSTLELGDSALYLCASSLRPRWELFFGEGSRLTVL.

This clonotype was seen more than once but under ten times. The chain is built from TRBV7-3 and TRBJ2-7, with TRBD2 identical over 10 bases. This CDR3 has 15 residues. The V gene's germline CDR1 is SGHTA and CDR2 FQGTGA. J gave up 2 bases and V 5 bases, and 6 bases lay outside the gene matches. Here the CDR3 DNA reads TGTGCCAGCAGCCTCTGGGGGACTAGCGCCTACGAGCAGTACTTC. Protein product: CASSLWGTSAYEQYF.

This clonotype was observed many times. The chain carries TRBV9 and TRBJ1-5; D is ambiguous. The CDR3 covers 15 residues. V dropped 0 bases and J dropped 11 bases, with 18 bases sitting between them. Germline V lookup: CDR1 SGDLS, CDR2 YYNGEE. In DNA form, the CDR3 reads TGTGCCAGCAGCGTAGCTTTTCGGGGTTCCCCGTCCCAGCATTTT. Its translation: CASSVAFRGSPSQHF.

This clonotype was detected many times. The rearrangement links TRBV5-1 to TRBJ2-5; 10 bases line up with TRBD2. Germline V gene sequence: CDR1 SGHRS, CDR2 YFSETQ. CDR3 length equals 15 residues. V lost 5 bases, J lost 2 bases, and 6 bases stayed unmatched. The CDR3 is CASSRYSGGQETQYF. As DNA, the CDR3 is TGCGCCAGCAGTCGTTATAGCGGGGGGCAAGAGACCCAGTACTTC.

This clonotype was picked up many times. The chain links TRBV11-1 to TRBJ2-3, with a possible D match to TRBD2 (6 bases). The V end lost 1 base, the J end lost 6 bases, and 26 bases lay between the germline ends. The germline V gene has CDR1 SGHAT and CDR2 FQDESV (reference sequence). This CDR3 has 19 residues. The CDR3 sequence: CASSLGGLGMGLAADTQYF. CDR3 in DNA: TGTGCCAGCAGCTTAGGGGGACTCGGGATGGGTCTGGCGGCGGATACGCAGTATTTT.

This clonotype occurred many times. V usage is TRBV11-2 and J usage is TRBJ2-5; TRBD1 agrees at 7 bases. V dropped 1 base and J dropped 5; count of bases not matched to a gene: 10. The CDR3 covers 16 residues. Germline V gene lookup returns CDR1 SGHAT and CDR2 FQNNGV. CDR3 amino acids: CASSLAWGQFLETQYF. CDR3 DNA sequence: TGTGCCAGCAGCTTAGCTTGGGGACAGTTCTTGGAGACCCAGTACTTC.

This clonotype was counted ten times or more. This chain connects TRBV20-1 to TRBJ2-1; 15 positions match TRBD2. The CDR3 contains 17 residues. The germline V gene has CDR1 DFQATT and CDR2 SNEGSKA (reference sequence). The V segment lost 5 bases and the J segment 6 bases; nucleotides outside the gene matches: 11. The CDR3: CSAVTRRTSGGGNEQFF. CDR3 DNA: TGCAGTGCTGTCACCCGCCGGACTAGCGGGGGGGGCAATGAGCAGTTCTTC.

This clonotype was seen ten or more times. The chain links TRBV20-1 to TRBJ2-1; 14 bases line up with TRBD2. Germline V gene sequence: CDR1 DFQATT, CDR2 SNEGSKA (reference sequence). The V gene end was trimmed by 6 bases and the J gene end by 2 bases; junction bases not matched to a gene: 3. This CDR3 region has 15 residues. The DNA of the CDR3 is TGCAGTGCACGGACTAGCGGGGGGCCCTACAATGAGCAGTTCTTC. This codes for CSARTSGGPYNEQFF.

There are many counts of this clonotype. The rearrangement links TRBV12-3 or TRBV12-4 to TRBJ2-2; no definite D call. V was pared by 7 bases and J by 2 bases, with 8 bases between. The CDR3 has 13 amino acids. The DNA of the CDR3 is TGTGCCAGCACCAACCGTAACACCGGGGAGCTGTTTTTT. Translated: CASTNRNTGELFF.

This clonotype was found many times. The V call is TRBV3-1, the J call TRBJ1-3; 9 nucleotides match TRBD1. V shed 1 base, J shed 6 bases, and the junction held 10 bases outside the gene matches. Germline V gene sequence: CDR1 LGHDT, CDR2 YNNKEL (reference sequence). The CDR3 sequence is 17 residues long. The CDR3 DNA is TGTGCCAGCAGCCAAGCCTGGAAGGGACAGGGAGAAAACACCATATATTTT. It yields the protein CASSQAWKGQGENTIYF. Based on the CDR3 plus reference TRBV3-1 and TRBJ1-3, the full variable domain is DTAVSQTPKYLVTQMGNDKSIKCEQNLGHDTMYWYKQDSKKFLKIMFSYNNKELIINETVPNRFSPKSPDKAHLNLHINSLELGDSAVYFCASSQAWKGQGENTIYFGEGSWLTVV.

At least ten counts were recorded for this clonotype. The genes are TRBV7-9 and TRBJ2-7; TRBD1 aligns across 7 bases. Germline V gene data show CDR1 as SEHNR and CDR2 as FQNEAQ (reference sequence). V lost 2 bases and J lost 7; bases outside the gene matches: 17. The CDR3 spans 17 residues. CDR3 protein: CASSLSAVPRQGEEQYF. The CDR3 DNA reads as TGTGCCAGCAGCTTAAGCGCGGTCCCTCGACAGGGTGAAGAGCAGTACTTC.

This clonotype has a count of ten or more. The CDR3 loop reads CSAKGWGDYTDTQYF. The CDR3 nucleotides are TGCAGTGCTAAGGGATGGGGGGACTACACAGATACGCAGTATTTT. The chain couples TRBV20-1 to TRBJ2-3, with 7 bases that match TRBD2. This CDR3 contains 15 residues. Germline loops: CDR1 DFQATT, CDR2 SNEGSKA (reference sequence). With V trimmed by 4 bases and J by 2 bases, 9 bases remained unmatched.

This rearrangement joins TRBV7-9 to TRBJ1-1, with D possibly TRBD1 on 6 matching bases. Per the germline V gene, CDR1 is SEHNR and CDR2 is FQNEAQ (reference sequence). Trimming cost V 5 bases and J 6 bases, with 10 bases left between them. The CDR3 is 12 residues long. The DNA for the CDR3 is TGTGCCAGCAGCCACGCAGGGGCTGAAGCTTTCTTT. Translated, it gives CASSHAGAEAFF.

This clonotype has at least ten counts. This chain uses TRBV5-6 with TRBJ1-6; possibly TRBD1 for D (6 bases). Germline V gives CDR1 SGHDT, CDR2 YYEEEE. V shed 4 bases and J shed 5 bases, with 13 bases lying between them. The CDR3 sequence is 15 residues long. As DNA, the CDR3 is TGTGCCAGCAGCCGATCGGACAGTGATAATTCACCCCTCCACTTT. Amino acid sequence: CASSRSDSDNSPLHF.

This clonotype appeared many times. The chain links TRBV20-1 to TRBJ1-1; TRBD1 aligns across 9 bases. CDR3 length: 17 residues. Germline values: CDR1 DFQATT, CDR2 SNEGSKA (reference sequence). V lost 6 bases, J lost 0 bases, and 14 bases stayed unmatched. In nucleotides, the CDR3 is TGCAGTGCCCAAATTTGGGGCCGGACAGGGGTGAACACTGAAGCTTTCTTT. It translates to CSAQIWGRTGVNTEAFF.

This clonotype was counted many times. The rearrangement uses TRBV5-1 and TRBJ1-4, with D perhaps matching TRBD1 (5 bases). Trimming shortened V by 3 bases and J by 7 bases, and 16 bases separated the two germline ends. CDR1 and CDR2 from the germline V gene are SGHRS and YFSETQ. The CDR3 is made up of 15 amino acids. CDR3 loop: CASSSTQGGSEKLFF. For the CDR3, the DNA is TGCGCCAGCAGCTCGACCCAGGGTGGTAGTGAAAAACTGTTTTTT.